These 23 T cell receptor beta chains share one sample of origin, sequenced in a study of T cell responses to AZD1222 COVID-19 vaccine. Only in-frame clones appear in the TCRdb table, and some are missing; sequencing was by immunoSEQ multiplex PCR. Of around 110,000 clones in the sample, roughly 87% were seen once. This sample comprised peripheral blood, obtained on day 0 of AZD1222 vaccination. These receptors came from an adult in good health.

This chain uses TRBV9 with TRBJ2-1; the D is unclear. Germline CDR1 and CDR2: SGDLS and YYNGEE. V shed 1 base and J shed 3 bases, with 14 bases lying between them. The CDR3 contains 16 residues. CDR3 DNA sequence: TGTGCCAGCAGCGTATCCCTTTCGGGTTTCTACAATGAGCAGTTCTTC. Encoded protein: CASSVSLSGFYNEQFF. The variable domain in full, completed from reference TRBV9 and TRBJ2-1, reads DSGVTQTPKHLITATGQRVTLRCSPRSGDLSVYWYQQSLDQGLQFLIQYYNGEERAKGNILERFSAQQFPDLHSELNLSSLELGDSALYFCASSVSLSGFYNEQFFGPGTRLTVL.

This clone occurred a few times. This rearrangement joins TRBV28 to TRBJ2-7; 11 positions match TRBD2. Germline V lookup: CDR1 MDHEN, CDR2 SYDVKM. Trimming at V came to 6 bases and at J to 5 bases, leaving 12 bases not matched to a gene. The CDR3 totals 16 residues. The CDR3 here is CASRRDTSGSFNEQYF. CDR3 nucleotide sequence: TGTGCCAGCAGAAGGGACACTAGCGGGAGTTTCAACGAGCAGTACTTC.

The chain carries TRBV3-1 (or the pseudogene TRBV3-2) and TRBJ1-5; D gene uncertain. V was clipped by 3 bases and J by 6 bases, with 6 bases between them. Germline CDR1 LGHDT, CDR2 YNNKEL (reference sequence). CDR3 length: 12 amino acids. The CDR3: CASSQEGQPQHF. Here the CDR3 DNA reads TGTGCCAGCAGCCAGGAGGGTCAGCCCCAGCATTTT.

This chain joins TRBV10-2 and TRBJ2-3, with 11 bases matching TRBD2. From germline, CDR1 is WSHSY and CDR2 SAAADI. Unmatched junction bases numbered 15, after V lost 7 bases and J lost 6 bases. The CDR3 totals 17 residues. CDR3 region: CASNIAGGGRSADTQYF. The CDR3 nucleotides are TGCGCCAGCAATATAGCGGGAGGGGGTCGATCGGCGGATACGCAGTATTTT.

In regard to this clone: An end of the junction differs from the germline gene, which may be a read error. The chain has TRBV6-5 and TRBJ1-1, with D maybe TRBD1 (6 bases). Germline V gene lookup returns CDR1 MNHEY and CDR2 SVGAGI. This CDR3 has 11 amino acids. DNA of the CDR3: TGTGCCAGCAGGCTGGGACAATCATGGGGTTTT. Amino acids: CASRLGQSWGF.

V is TRBV9 and J is TRBJ1-1; TRBD1 might be the D (5 bases). The V gene's germline CDR1 is SGDLS and CDR2 YYNGEE. V shed 4 bases and J shed 1 base, with 14 bases lying between them. The length of the CDR3 is 15 residues. The CDR3 DNA is TGTGCCAGCAGCCCAAGACAGAACCCGAACACTGAAGCTTTCTTT. The encoded protein is CASSPRQNPNTEAFF.

This clone has more than one count but fewer than ten. J is TRBJ2-7 and V is TRBV19; D not certain. Per the germline V gene, CDR1 is LNHDA and CDR2 is SQIVND (reference sequence). Trimming left V 10 bases short and J 5 bases short, with 9 bases between. This CDR3 spans 10 amino acids. The CDR3 DNA reads as TGTGCCACACCAATCGACGAGCAGTACTTC. It translates to CATPIDEQYF.

The chain recombines TRBV5-4 with TRBJ1-4; no definite D call. V was shortened by 2 bases and J by 5 bases, with 7 bases between the two germline ends. The length of the CDR3 is 13 residues. The germline CDR1 and CDR2 sequences are SGHNT and YYREEE (reference sequence). The CDR3 here is CASSFQGNEKLFF. CDR3 in DNA: TGTGCCAGCAGCTTTCAAGGGAATGAAAAACTGTTTTTT.

V usage is TRBV6-2 or TRBV6-3 and J usage is TRBJ1-2, with 9 bases matching TRBD1. Germline lookup yields CDR1 MNHEY and CDR2 SVGEGT. The trim removed 6 bases at V and 8 bases at J, leaving 10 bases unmatched. The CDR3 has 14 amino acids. The CDR3, as DNA: TGTGCCAGCAGCCATTGGGGGACAGGGTACGGCTACACCTTC. It translates to CASSHWGTGYGYTF.

The chain has TRBV30 and TRBJ1-1; unclear D gene. Trimming removed 2 bases at V and 1 base at J, with 8 bases between. The CDR3 totals 13 residues. Germline CDR1 and CDR2: GTSNPN and SVGIG (reference sequence). DNA for the CDR3: TGTGCCTGGAGTAAAGGTCAGAACACTGAAGCTTTCTTT. This encodes CAWSKGQNTEAFF.

This clone was seen a handful of times. The chain is built from TRBV6-1 and TRBJ2-2; 8 bases line up with TRBD1. V lost 3 bases, J lost 2 bases, and 8 bases stayed unmatched. This CDR3 is built from 17 residues. Germline values: CDR1 MNHNS, CDR2 SASEGT. CDR3 DNA: TGTGCCAGCAGTGACCCACCTGGACAGGGTAACACCGGGGAGCTGTTTTTT. It encodes CASSDPPGQGNTGELFF.

CDR3: CASSSRWGTEAFF. Written as DNA, the CDR3 is TGTGCCAGCAGCTCCAGGTGGGGCACTGAAGCTTTCTTT. The chain uses TRBV12-3 or TRBV12-4 and TRBJ1-1; no clear D gene. Trimming removed 6 bases at V and 4 bases at J, with 12 bases between. There are 13 residues in the CDR3.

This chain links TRBV27 with TRBJ1-1; no clear D. The CDR3 extends over 13 amino acids. Germline assignment: CDR1 MNHEY and CDR2 SMNVEV (reference sequence). With 5 bases removed from V and 2 bases from J, the gap between germline ends came to 9 bases. The CDR3 DNA reads TGTGCCAGCAGTCCCCCAGGTAACACTGAAGCTTTCTTT. Amino acid sequence: CASSPPGNTEAFF.

The V gene is TRBV2, the J gene TRBJ1-2; D call uncertain. In germline, CDR1 is SNHLY, CDR2 FYNNEI. This CDR3 has 11 residues. Trimming shortened V by 4 bases and J by 8 bases, and 8 bases separated the two germline ends. The CDR3, as DNA: TGTGCCAGCAGTGGTTGGAAAGGCTACACCTTC. Its protein is CASSGWKGYTF.

The J gene is TRBJ1-2, the V gene TRBV2, with 12 bases identical to TRBD1. This CDR3 comprises 13 residues. Germline V CDR1 and CDR2: SNHLY, FYNNEI. J lost 11 bases, V lost 8 bases, and 9 bases had no gene match. CDR3 nucleotide sequence: TGTGCCAGCGGGGGACAGGGGGCCCCTGGGTACACCTTC. It specifies CASGGQGAPGYTF.

Only a few counts were recorded for this clone. The chain recombines TRBV5-1 with TRBJ2-5; TRBD2 matches at 9 bases. This CDR3 comprises 17 residues. Germline loops: CDR1 SGHRS, CDR2 YFSETQ. V lost 4 bases to trimming and J lost 4 bases; unmatched junction nucleotides: 14. This chain's CDR3 is CASSPAPSGGQRETQYF. CDR3 sequence (DNA): TGCGCCAGCAGCCCTGCACCGAGCGGGGGGCAAAGAGAGACCCAGTACTTC.

The rearrangement joins TRBV19 to TRBJ2-1; TRBD2 might be the D (5 bases). The CDR3 length is 13 residues. The V gene's germline CDR1 is LNHDA and CDR2 SQIVND (reference sequence). Between the trimmed V and J ends, which lost 7 bases and 10 bases, there was a span of 17 bases. The CDR3 is CASTYRKGDEQFF. CDR3 DNA: TGTGCCAGTACCTACCGGAAGGGAGACGAGCAGTTCTTC. Full variable domain (outside the CDR3, taken from reference TRBV19 and TRBJ2-1): DGGITQSPKYLFRKEGQNVTLSCEQNLNHDAMYWYRQDPGQGLRLIYYSQIVNDFQKGDIAEGYSVSREKKESFPLTVTSAQKNPTAFYLCASTYRKGDEQFFGPGTRLTVL.

This rearrangement joins TRBV4-2 to TRBJ2-7, with 8 positions matching TRBD2. This CDR3 is 15 amino acids long. The V and J ends lost 1 base and 4 bases, in that order; junction bases with no gene match: 6. The germline V gene has CDR1 LGHNA and CDR2 YNFKEQ. As DNA, the CDR3 is TGTGCCAGCAGCCAAGTAGCGGGAACCAATTACGAGCAGTACTTC. Translation: CASSQVAGTNYEQYF.

J is TRBJ2-3 and V is TRBV29-1; a weak D match, TRBD2 (6 bases). Germline CDR1 is SQVTM and CDR2 is ANQGSEA. There are 13 residues in the CDR3. Between the trimmed V and J ends, which lost 3 bases and 3 bases, there was a span of 10 bases. The CDR3, as DNA: TGCAGCGTTGATGGTAGCGGAACAGATACGCAGTATTTT. It translates to CSVDGSGTDTQYF.

Concerning this clone itself: Compared with germline, one end of the junction differs, possibly owing to a read error. The chain carries TRBV7-9 and TRBJ2-5; tentatively, D is TRBD2 (6 bases). The CDR3 has 16 residues. Germline V gene data show CDR1 as SEHNR and CDR2 as FQNEAQ (reference sequence). The CDR3 DNA follows: TGTGCCAGCGGTCCTAGGCCTAGCGCTAACCACGAGACCCAGTACTTC. This sequence encodes CASGPRPSANHETQYF.

This clone appeared once. CDR3 region: CASSLNDRQNTEAFF. Here the CDR3 DNA reads TGTGCCAGCAGCTTGAATGACAGACAGAACACTGAAGCTTTCTTT. The V gene is TRBV5-5, the J gene TRBJ1-1; perhaps TRBD1 as D (5 bases). V gave up 1 base and J gave up 1 base, with 11 bases separating them. Germline CDR1 SGHKS, CDR2 YYEKEE (reference sequence). The CDR3 contains 15 residues.

The chain couples TRBV4-1 to TRBJ2-1; TRBD1 or TRBD2 may be the D gene (5 bases each). This CDR3 spans 16 amino acids. Germline CDR1 and CDR2: MGHRA and YSYEKL. The V end lost 5 bases, the J end lost 0 bases, and 14 bases lay between the germline ends. The CDR3 protein is CASSTKGTSSYNEQFF. The CDR3 DNA follows: TGCGCCAGCAGCACCAAGGGGACCAGCTCCTACAATGAGCAGTTCTTC.

The rearrangement uses TRBV5-1 and TRBJ2-7; 11 bases align to TRBD2. This CDR3 spans 15 amino acids. Germline CDR1 reads SGHRS; CDR2 reads YFSETQ. V lost 0 bases to trimming and J lost 2 bases; unmatched junction nucleotides: 1. CDR3 in amino acids: CASSLELAGAYEQYF. The CDR3 bases are TGCGCCAGCAGCTTGGAACTAGCGGGAGCCTACGAGCAGTACTTC.